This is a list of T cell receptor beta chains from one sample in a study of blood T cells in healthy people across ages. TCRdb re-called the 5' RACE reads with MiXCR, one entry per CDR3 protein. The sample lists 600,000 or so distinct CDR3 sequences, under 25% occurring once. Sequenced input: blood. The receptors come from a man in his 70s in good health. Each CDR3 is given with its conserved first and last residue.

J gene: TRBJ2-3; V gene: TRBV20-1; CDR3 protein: CSATRTTDTQYF
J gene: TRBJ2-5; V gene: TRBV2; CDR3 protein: CASSDRSETQYF
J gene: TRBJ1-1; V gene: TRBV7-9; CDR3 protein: CASSFTQPTEAFF
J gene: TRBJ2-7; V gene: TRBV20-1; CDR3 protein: CSARTGGDYEQYF
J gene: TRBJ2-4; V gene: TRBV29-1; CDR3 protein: CSVKDRGSDIQYF
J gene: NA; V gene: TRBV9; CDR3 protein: CASSVEPLGYEQYF
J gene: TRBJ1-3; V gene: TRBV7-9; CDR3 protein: CASSRTGGSGNTIYF
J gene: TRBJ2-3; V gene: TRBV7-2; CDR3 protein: CASSFSGAGTDTQYF
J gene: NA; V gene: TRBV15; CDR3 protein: CATSRGRESYEQYF
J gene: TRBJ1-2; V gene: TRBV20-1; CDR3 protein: CSAPTVSYGYTF
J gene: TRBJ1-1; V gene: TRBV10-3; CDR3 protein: CATGTGNTEAFF
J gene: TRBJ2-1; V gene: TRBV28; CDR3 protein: CASLTGLSYNEQFF
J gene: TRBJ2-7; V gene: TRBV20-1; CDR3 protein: CSARGLTSGNIHEQYF
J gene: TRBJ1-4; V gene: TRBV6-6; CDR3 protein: CAGSYLGSANEELFF
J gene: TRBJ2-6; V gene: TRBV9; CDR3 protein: CASSVMGGTDSGANVLTF
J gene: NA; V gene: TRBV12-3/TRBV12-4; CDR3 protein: CASTVAGPYNEQFF
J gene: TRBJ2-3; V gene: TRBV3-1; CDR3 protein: CASSQLASFTDTQYF
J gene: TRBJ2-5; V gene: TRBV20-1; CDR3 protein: CSAPPGGGYLETQYF
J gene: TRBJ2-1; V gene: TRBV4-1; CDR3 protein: CASSPDRVRFNEQFF
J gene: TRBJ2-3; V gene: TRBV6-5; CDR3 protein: CASSYSGLAGGADTQYF
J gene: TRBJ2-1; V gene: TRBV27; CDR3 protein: CASSLSRGRLYNEQFF
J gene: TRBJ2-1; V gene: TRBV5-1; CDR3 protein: CASSPDRVGRSYNEQFF
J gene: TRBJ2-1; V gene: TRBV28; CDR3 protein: CASSGLAGGTAEQFF
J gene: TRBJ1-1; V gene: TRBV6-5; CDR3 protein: CASSSPGDRITEAFF
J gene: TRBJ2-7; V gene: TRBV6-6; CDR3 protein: CASSYLTGATYEQYF
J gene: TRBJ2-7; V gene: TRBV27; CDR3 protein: CASSLRGPGDYEQYF
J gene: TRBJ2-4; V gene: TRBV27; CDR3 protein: CASSPLAKNIQYF
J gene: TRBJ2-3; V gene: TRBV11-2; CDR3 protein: CASSLVSADTQYF